This T cell receptor beta chain emerged from a study of cytomegalovirus exposure and HLA in healthy donors. Findings and caveats of the study: Further analysis was carried out later, and it showed several of the most significant clusters appearing linked to common viral pathogens. As a later analysis showed, a missense DCLRE1C variant was linked to trimming of TCR beta V- and J-genes.

The CDR3 totals 13 residues. Trimming removed 6 bases from V and 2 bases from J; junction bases left unmatched: 2. Germline loops: CDR1 MNHEY, CDR2 SMNVEV (reference sequence). PCR involved 60 Vbeta and 13 Jbeta primers. Clones were read by immunoSEQ multiplex PCR, and TCRdb kept only the in-frame ones, dropping some. The table shows 170,000 or so clones, with about four fifths occurring only once. Notes on this clone: The antigen is undetermined.

The clonotype comes from a woman between 50 and 59 years old in good health and CMV-seropositive. The genes are TRBV27 and TRBJ2-3, with 7 bases that match TRBD1. The sequencing input was PBMCs. The CDR3 DNA follows: TGTGCCAGCAGGACAGGGTCCACAGATACGCAGTATTTT. It translates to CASRTGSTDTQYF.